This T cell receptor (beta chain) came from a study of T cell clonality in common variable immunodeficiency. Study findings and constraints: Reportedly, TCR beta sequences from common variable immunodeficiency showed fewer deletions and N-nucleotide insertions. CVID subjects had higher TCRbeta clonality than healthy controls, most marked in about a third.

Assay used: immunoSEQ multiplex PCR; TCRdb lists only in-frame clones, some missing. In total the sample includes 30,000 to 40,000 clones, none of them seen once. CVID subjects had received replacement immunoglobulin for at least one year. Heparinized whole blood, about 5 to 8.5 ml, came from each donor. As concerns this clone: What it binds is not known. This likely traces to a read error, being one base from a far larger clone. The read terminates 3 residues before the CDR3 end, so the remaining end is supplied by the germline J gene.

The V end lost 6 bases, the J end lost 8 bases, and 12 bases lay between the germline ends. From germline, CDR1 is SGHTA and CDR2 FQGNSA. The CDR3 spans 12 residues. The chain joins TRBV7-2 to TRBJ2-3, with D perhaps matching TRBD1 or TRBD2 (7 bases each). The sequence derives from a human donor with common variable immunodeficiency. Sequenced input: peripheral blood mononuclear cells. This chain's CDR3 is CASRQGRGTQYF. CDR3 DNA, as far as it was read: TGTGCCAGCAGACAGGGGAGGGGTACG.